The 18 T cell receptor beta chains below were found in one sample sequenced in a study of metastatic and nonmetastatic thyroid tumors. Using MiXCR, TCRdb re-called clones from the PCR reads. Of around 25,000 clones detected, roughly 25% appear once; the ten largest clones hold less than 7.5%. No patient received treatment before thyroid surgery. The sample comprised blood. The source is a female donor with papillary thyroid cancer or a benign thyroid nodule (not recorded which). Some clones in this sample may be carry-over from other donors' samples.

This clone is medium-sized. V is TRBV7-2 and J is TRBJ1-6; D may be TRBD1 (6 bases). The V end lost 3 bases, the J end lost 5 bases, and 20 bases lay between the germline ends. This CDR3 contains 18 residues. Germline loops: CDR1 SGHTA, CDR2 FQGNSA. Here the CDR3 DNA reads TGTGCCAGCAGCTTCCCAGGGGACCGGGGCAGGGATAATTCACCCCTCCACTTT. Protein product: CASSFPGDRGRDNSPLHF.

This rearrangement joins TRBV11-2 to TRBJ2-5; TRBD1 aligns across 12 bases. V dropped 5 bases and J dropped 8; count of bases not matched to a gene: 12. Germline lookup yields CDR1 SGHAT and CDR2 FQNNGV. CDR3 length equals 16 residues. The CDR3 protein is CASSLRDRGRGDTQYF. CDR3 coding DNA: TGTGCCAGCAGCCTCAGGGACAGGGGGCGCGGGGATACCCAGTACTTC.

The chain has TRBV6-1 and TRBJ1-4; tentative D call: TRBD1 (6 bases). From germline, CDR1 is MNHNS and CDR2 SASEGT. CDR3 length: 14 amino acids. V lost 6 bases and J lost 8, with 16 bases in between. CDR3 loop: CASREQGLTEKLFF. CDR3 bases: TGTGCCAGCAGGGAGCAGGGGTTGACGGAAAAACTGTTTTTT.

This chain's CDR3 is CASIKAGTENTEAFF. CDR3 nucleotide sequence: TGTGCCAGCATTAAGGCCGGGACAGAGAACACTGAAGCTTTCTTT. The chain joins TRBV6-5 to TRBJ1-1, with 7 bases lining up with TRBD1. CDR3 length: 15 amino acids. CDR1 is MNHEY and CDR2 is SVGAGI in the germline V gene. V was clipped by 7 bases and J by 1 base; unmatched bases: 9.

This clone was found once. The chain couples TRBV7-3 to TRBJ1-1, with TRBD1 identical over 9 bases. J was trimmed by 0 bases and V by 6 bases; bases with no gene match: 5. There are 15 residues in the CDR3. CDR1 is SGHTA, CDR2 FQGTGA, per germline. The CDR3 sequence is CASSLTGGLNTEAFF. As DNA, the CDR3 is TGTGCCAGCAGTTTGACAGGGGGGTTGAACACTGAAGCTTTCTTT.

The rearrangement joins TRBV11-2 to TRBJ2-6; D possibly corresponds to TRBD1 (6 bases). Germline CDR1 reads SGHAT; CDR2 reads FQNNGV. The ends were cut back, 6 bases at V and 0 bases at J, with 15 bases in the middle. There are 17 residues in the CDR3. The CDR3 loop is CASSSRGARSGANVLTF. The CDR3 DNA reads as TGTGCCAGCAGTTCCAGGGGCGCCCGCTCTGGGGCCAACGTCCTGACTTTC.

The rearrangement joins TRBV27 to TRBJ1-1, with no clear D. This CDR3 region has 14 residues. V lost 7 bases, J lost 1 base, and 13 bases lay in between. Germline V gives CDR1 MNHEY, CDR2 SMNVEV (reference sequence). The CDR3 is CASTSNGWNTEAFF. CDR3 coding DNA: TGTGCCAGCACCTCCAACGGATGGAACACTGAAGCTTTCTTT.

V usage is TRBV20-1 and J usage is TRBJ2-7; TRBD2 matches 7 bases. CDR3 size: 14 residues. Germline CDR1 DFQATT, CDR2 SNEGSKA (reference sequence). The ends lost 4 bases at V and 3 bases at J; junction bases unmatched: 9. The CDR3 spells CSANPRDYLYEQYF. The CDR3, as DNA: TGCAGTGCTAACCCACGGGACTACCTCTACGAGCAGTACTTC.

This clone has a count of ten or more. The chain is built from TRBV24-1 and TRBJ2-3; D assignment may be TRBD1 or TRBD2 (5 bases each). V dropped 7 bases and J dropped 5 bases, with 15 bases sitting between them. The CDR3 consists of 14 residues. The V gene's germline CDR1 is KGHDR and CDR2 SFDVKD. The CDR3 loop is CATSPPGQGDTQYF. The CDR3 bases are TGTGCCACCAGCCCCCCGGGGCAGGGAGATACGCAGTATTTT.

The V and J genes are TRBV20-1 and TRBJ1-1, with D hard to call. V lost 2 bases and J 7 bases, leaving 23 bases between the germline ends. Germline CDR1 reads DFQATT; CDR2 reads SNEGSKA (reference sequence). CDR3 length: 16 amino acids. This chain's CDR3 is CSARNTAEGAGGEAFF. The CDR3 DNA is TGCAGTGCTAGAAATACGGCGGAGGGAGCCGGCGGTGAAGCTTTCTTT.

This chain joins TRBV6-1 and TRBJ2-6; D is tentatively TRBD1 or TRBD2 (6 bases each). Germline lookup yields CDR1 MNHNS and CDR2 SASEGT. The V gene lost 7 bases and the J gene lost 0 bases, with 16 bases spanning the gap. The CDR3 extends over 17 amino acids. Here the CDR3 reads CASTGAIGDSGANVLTF. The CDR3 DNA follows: TGTGCCAGCACGGGGGCGATTGGCGACTCTGGGGCCAACGTCCTGACTTTC.

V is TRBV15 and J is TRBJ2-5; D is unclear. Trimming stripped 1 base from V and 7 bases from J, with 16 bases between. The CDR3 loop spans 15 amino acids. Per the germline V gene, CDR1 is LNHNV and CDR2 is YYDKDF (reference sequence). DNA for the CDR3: TGTGCCACCAGCAGAGCCCGTGGATTGTCGGGGACCCAGTACTTC. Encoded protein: CATSRARGLSGTQYF. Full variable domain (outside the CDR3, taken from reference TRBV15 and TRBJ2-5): DAMVIQNPRYQVTQFGKPVTLSCSQTLNHNVMYWYQQKSSQAPKLLFHYYDKDFNNEADTPDNFQSRRPNTSFCFLDIRSPGLGDTAMYLCATSRARGLSGTQYFGPGTRLLVL.

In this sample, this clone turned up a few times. CDR3 residues: CASSSSGYEQYF. In DNA, the CDR3 is TGTGCCAGCAGTTCCTCCGGATACGAGCAGTACTTC. The chain is built from TRBV2 and TRBJ2-7; D is unclear. V gave up 5 bases and J gave up 4 bases, with 9 bases separating them. CDR1 SNHLY and CDR2 FYNNEI come from the germline V gene. The CDR3 is made up of 12 amino acids. Combining the CDR3 with reference TRBV2 and TRBJ2-7 gives the whole variable domain EPEVTQTPSHQVTQMGQEVILRCVPISNHLYFYWYRQILGQKVEFLVSFYNNEISEKSEIFDDQFSVERPDGSNFTLKIRSTKLEDSAMYFCASSSSGYEQYFGPGTRLTVT.

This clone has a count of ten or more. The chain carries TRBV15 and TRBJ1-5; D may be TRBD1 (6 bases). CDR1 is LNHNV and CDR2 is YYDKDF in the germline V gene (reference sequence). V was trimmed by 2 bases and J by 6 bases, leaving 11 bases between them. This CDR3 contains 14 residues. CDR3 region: CATSRMEGGQPQHF. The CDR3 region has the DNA TGTGCCACCAGCAGAATGGAGGGGGGTCAGCCCCAGCATTTT.

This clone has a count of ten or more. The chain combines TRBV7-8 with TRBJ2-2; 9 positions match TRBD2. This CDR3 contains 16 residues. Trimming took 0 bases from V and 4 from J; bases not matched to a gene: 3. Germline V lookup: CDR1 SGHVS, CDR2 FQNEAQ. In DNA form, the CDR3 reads TGTGCCAGCAGCTTAGCTAGCGGGGGTGTCACCGGGGAGCTGTTTTTT. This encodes CASSLASGGVTGELFF.

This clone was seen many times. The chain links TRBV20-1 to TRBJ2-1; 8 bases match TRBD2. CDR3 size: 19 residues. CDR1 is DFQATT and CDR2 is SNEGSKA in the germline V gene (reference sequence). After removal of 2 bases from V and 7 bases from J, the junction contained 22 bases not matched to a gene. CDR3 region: CSARPQTGAGLAGLNEQFF. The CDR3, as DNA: TGCAGTGCTAGACCCCAGACAGGAGCCGGACTAGCCGGATTGAATGAGCAGTTCTTC.

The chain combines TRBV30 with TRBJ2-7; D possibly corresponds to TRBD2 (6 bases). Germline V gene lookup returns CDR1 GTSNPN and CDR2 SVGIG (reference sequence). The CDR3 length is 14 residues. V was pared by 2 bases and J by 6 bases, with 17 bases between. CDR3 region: CAWSPSALVPEQYF. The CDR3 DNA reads TGTGCCTGGAGTCCTAGCGCGCTTGTCCCCGAGCAGTACTTC.

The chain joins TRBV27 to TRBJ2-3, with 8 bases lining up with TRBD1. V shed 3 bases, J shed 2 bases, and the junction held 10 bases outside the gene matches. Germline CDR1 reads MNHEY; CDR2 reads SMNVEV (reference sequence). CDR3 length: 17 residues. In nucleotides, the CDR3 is TGTGCCAGCAGTTTTACCCGGACAGGGAAATTCACAGATACGCAGTATTTT. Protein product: CASSFTRTGKFTDTQYF.